This T cell receptor beta chain came from a study of T cell responses to AZD1222 COVID-19 vaccine. In the case of this clone: Its antigen remains unidentified.

Points from the study as a whole: Females outnumbered males among donors, who were mostly white British; clonal diversity was possibly underestimated.

Sequencing was performed with immunoSEQ multiplex PCR; in TCRdb, only in-frame clones are kept and a portion is missing. The sample shows under 200,000 clones, about 91% of them seen only once. The source material was peripheral blood, sampled 28 days after the second AZD1222 dose. This sequence originates from an adult who received the AZD1222 COVID-19 vaccine.

The CDR3 loop is CASSYGQGGNSPLHF. Here the CDR3 DNA reads TGTGCCAGCAGTTACGGACAGGGAGGAAATTCACCCCTCCACTTT. V and J are TRBV6-5 and TRBJ1-6, with 8 bases that match TRBD1. Germline V gene lookup returns CDR1 MNHEY and CDR2 SVGAGI. The CDR3 runs to 15 residues. Losses at the gene ends were 2 bases for V and 7 bases for J; bases not matched to a gene: 4.